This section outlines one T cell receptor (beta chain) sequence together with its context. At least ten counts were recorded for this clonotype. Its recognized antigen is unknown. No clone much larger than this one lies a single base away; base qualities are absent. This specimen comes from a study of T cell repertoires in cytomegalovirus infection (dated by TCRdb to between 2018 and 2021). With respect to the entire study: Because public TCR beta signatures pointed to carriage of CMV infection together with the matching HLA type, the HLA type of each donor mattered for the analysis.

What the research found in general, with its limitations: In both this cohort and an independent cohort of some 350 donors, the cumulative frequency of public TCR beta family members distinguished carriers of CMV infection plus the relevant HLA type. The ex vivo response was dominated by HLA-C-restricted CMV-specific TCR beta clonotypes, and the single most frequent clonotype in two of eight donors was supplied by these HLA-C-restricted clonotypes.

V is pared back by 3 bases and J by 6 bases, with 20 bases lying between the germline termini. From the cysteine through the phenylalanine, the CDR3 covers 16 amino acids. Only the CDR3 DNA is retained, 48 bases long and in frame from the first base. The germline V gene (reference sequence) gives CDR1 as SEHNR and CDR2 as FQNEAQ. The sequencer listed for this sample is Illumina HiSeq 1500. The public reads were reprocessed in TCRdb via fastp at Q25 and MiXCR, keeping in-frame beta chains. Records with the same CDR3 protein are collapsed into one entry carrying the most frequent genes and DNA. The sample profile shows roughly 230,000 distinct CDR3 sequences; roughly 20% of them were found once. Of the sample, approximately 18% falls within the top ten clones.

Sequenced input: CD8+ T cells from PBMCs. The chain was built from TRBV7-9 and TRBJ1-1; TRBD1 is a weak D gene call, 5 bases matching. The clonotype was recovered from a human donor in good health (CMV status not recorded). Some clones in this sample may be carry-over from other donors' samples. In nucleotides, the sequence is TGTGCCAGCAGCTTCCGATGGACACCCGAGGAGGCTGAAGCTTTCTTT. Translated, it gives CASSFRWTPEEAEAFF. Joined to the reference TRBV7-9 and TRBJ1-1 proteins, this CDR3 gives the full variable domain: DTGVSQNPRHKITKRGQNVTFRCDPISEHNRLYWYRQTLGQGPEFLTYFQNEAQLEKSRLLSDRFSAERPKGSFSTLEIQRTEQGDSAMYLCASSFRWTPEEAEAFFGQGTRLTVV.